What follows are 11 T cell receptor beta chains derived from one specimen sequenced in a study of OX40 agonist ivuxolimab in advanced cancers. Measured with immunoSEQ multiplex PCR; TCRdb has only the in-frame clones, and not every one. The sample lists approximately 84,000 clones, approximately 86% seen once, with about 2% in the top ten. This specimen consisted of CD4+ or CD8+ T cells sorted from blood, obtained in a trial of the OX40 agonist ivuxolimab. The receptor source for this set is an adult with an advanced solid tumor such as melanoma, head and neck, liver or kidney cancer.

This chain joins TRBV20-1 and TRBJ2-3; no reliable D call. CDR1 and CDR2 from the germline V gene are DFQATT and SNEGSKA (reference sequence). The V and J ends lost 3 bases and 10 bases respectively, with 11 bases between them. The CDR3 length is 11 residues. CDR3 sequence reads: CSASLGEAQYF. CDR3 bases: TGCAGTGCTAGTCTGGGTGAAGCGCAGTATTTT.

This chain uses TRBV30 with TRBJ2-1; 8 bases are shared with TRBD2. Germline V gene data show CDR1 as GTSNPN and CDR2 as SVGIG (reference sequence). V lost 4 bases and J lost 0; bases outside the gene matches: 11. The CDR3 extends over 17 amino acids. Here the CDR3 DNA reads TGTGCCTGGACCCCCTTCTTAGCGGGGAGCTCCTACAATGAGCAGTTCTTC. Translating gives CAWTPFLAGSSYNEQFF.

This chain links TRBV9 with TRBJ2-7; D perhaps matches TRBD1 (6 bases). The V end was cut by 0 bases, the J end by 3 bases, with 16 bases between. The CDR3 runs to 16 residues. Germline V gives CDR1 SGDLS, CDR2 YYNGEE. The CDR3 sequence is CASSVGTAGVSYEQYF. In DNA form, the CDR3 reads TGTGCCAGCAGCGTAGGTACCGCAGGGGTAAGCTACGAGCAGTACTTC.

This chain uses TRBV5-5 with TRBJ1-4, with a possible D match to TRBD1 (5 bases). From germline, CDR1 is SGHKS and CDR2 YYEKEE (reference sequence). V was shortened by 2 bases and J by 1 base, with 15 bases between the two germline ends. This CDR3 has 17 amino acids. CDR3 in amino acids: CASSLGLGAGTNEKLFF. DNA for the CDR3: TGTGCCAGCAGCTTAGGCTTAGGGGCCGGAACTAATGAAAAACTGTTTTTT.

This clone was found a few times. This chain links TRBV6-4 with TRBJ1-1; no clear D gene. The germline V and J ends were trimmed by 6 bases and 5 bases, with 13 bases remaining between them. Germline-derived CDR1 and CDR2 are MRHNA and SNTAGT. The length of the CDR3 is 13 residues. The CDR3 nucleotides read TGTGCCAGCAGGCAGGACGTTGGGACTGAAGCTTTCTTT. This encodes CASRQDVGTEAFF.

The rearrangement joins TRBV7-2 to TRBJ1-1; TRBD1 matches 8 bases. The germline V gene encodes CDR1 SGHTA and CDR2 FQGNSA. The CDR3 contains 14 residues. V dropped 2 bases and J dropped 8; count of bases not matched to a gene: 7. The CDR3 is CASSLLFRDREAFF. The CDR3 nucleotides read TGTGCCAGCAGCTTATTATTTCGGGACAGGGAAGCTTTCTTT.

The CDR3 loop is CASSADGTGDGYTF. The DNA of the CDR3 is TGTGCCAGCAGCGCCGACGGGACAGGGGATGGCTACACCTTC. This chain uses TRBV9 with TRBJ1-2; TRBD1 matches at 10 bases. Germline CDR1 is SGDLS and CDR2 is YYNGEE. J lost 6 bases, V lost 3 bases, and 5 bases had no gene match. CDR3 size: 14 residues.

The rearrangement links TRBV14 to TRBJ2-3, with D unclear. Germline V gene lookup returns CDR1 SGHDN and CDR2 FVKESK. V was trimmed by 0 bases and J by 5 bases, leaving 15 bases between them. This CDR3 is 16 amino acids long. The CDR3 DNA sequence: TGTGCCAGCAGCCAAGATTTACCGTTTCGGTTAGATACGCAGTATTTT. This encodes CASSQDLPFRLDTQYF.

This clone has more than one count but fewer than ten. This chain connects TRBV5-1 to TRBJ1-2; D is unresolved. The CDR3 is 13 amino acids. V gave up 7 bases and J gave up 2 bases, with 12 bases separating them. Germline V CDR1 and CDR2: SGHRS, YFSETQ. The CDR3 here is CASRITENYGYTF. The CDR3 DNA is TGCGCCAGCCGCATAACAGAGAACTATGGCTACACCTTC.

The sample holds a few counts of this clone. The chain joins TRBV7-2 to TRBJ1-4; weak D call: TRBD1 (6 bases). There are 16 residues in the CDR3. The germline V gene has CDR1 SGHTA and CDR2 FQGNSA. The ends were cut back, 5 bases at V and 4 bases at J, with 17 bases in the middle. The CDR3 loop reads CASSPSPGTLNEKLFF. In nucleotides, the CDR3 is TGTGCCAGCAGCCCATCCCCCGGGACACTTAATGAAAAACTGTTTTTT.

This clone showed up just a few times. The V gene is TRBV28, the J gene TRBJ1-1; 8 nucleotides line up with TRBD1. V lost 7 bases to trimming and J lost 1 base; unmatched junction nucleotides: 2. Germline CDR1 MDHEN, CDR2 SYDVKM. The CDR3 spans 13 residues. The CDR3 region has the DNA TGTGCCAGCATCACAGGGGGGAACACTGAAGCTTTCTTT. Translation: CASITGGNTEAFF.